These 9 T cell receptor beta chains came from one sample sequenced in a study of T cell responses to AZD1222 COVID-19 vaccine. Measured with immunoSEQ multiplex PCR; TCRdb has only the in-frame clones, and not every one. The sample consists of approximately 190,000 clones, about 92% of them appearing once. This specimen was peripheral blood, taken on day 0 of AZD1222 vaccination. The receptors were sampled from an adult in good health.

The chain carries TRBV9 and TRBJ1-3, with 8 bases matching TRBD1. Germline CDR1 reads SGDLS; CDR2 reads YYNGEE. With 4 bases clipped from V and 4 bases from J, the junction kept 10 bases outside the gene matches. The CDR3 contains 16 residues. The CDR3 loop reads CASSLQGAGGGNTIYF. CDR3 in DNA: TGTGCCAGCAGCCTCCAGGGGGCTGGTGGGGGAAACACCATATATTTT.

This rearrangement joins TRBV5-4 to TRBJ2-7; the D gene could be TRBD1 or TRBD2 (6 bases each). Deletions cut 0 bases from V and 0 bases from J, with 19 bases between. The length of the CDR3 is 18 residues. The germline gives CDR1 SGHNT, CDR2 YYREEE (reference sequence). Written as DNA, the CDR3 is TGTGCCAGCAGCTTGGCCCGAGGGTACGGGGGCGCCTCCTACGAGCAGTACTTC. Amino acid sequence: CASSLARGYGGASYEQYF.

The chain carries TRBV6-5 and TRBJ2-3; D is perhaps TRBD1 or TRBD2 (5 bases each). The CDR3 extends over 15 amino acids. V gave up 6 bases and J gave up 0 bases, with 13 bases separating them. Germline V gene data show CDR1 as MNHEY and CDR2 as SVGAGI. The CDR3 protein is CASSTGAGSTDTQYF. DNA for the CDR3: TGTGCCAGCAGCACCGGGGCAGGAAGCACAGATACGCAGTATTTT.

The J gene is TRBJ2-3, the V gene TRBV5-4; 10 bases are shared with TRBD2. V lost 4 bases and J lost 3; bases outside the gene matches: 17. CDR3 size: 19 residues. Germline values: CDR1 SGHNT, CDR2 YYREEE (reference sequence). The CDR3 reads CASSPPGGTSGTKTDTQYF. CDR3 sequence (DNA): TGTGCCAGCAGCCCCCCCGGGGGTACTAGCGGGACGAAGACAGATACGCAGTATTTT.

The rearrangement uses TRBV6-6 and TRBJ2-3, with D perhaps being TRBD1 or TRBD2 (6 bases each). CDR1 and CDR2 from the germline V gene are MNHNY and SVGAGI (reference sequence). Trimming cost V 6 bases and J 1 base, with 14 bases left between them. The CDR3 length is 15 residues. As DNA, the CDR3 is TGTGCCAGCAGCGGGGGCCCCCCAGGCACAGATACGCAGTATTTT. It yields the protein CASSGGPPGTDTQYF.

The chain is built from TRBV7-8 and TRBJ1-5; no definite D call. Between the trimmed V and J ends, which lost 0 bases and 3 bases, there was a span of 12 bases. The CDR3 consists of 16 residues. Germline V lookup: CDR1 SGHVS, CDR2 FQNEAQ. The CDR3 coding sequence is TGTGCCAGCAGCTTAGCCCACCAGTCTAACAATCAGCCCCAGCATTTT. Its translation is CASSLAHQSNNQPQHF.

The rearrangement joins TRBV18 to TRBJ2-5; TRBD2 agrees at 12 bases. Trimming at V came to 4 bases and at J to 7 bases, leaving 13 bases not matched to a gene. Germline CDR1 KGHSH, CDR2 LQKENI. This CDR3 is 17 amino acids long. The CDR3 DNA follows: TGTGCCAGCTCACAGGGTCGGACTAGCGGGGCGGCAGGGACCCAGTACTTC. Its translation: CASSQGRTSGAAGTQYF. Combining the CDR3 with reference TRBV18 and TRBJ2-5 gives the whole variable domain NAGVMQNPRHLVRRRGQEARLRCSPMKGHSHVYWYRQLPEEGLKFMVYLQKENIIDESGMPKERFSAEFPKEGPSILRIQQVVRGDSAAYFCASSQGRTSGAAGTQYFGPGTRLLVL.

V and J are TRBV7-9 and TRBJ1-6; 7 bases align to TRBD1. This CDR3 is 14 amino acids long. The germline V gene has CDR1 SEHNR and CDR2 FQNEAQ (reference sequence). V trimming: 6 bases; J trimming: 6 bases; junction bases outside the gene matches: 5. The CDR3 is CASRPGTVNSPLHF. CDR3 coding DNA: TGTGCCAGCAGACCCGGGACAGTTAATTCACCCCTCCACTTT.

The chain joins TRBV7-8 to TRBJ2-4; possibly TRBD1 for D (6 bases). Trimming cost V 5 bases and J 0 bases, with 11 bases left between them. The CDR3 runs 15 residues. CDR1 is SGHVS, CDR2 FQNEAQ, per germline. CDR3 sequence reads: CASSPADRAKNIQYF. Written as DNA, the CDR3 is TGTGCCAGCAGCCCGGCGGACAGAGCCAAAAACATTCAGTACTTC.